The present T cell receptor (beta chain) was sequenced within a study of tumor-infiltrating lymphocytes in primary liver carcinoma. Study observations and caveats: The study found tumor-adjacent and tumor-blood pairs overlapped less than tumor region pairs. Without sorting, CD4+ versus CD8+ T cell repertoires were not compared.

Germline DNA was also extracted, and blood RNA derived from unsorted whole blood. Preoperatively, 4 to 5 milliliters of peripheral blood were collected. The CDR3 consists of 16 residues. Germline CDR1 and CDR2: LGHNA and YNFKEQ. Reverse transcription of around 500 ng total RNA with a constant-region primer produced TCR beta cDNA. Libraries covering TCR beta were generated through three nested multiplex PCR rounds (using a slightly modified ARM-PCR). Each of the first two PCR rounds ran nine to ten cycles with TRBV1-TRBV30 forward and C-beta reverse primers. MiXCR, applied by TCRdb to the multiplex PCR reads, yields one record per CDR3 protein. In the table there are approximately 300,000 distinct CDR3 sequences, less than 75% of which are singletons. As concerns this clonotype: Antigen specificity is unknown. A single base separates this from a much larger clone, so it may be a read error.

The sequence was obtained from a man aged 35 to 55 with primary liver carcinoma and hepatitis B virus infection. This chain connects TRBV4-2 to TRBJ1-1; D remains ambiguous. Source material: peripheral blood. CDR3 sequence: CASNQPQGSLNTEAFF. The CDR3 DNA sequence: TGTGCCAGCAACCAACCACAAGGCAGCCTGAACACTGAAGCTTTCTTT.